This TCR beta chain is drawn from a study of CD8+CD57+ T cells in acquired aplastic anemia. Researchers used genomic DNA as the template to profile TCR beta VDJ and CDR3. TCRdb itself ran the reads through MiXCR, one entry per CDR3 protein. The sample contains 160,000 or so distinct CDR3 sequences, 47% of which appear only once. Whoever was chosen for sequencing had shown CD8+CD57+ cell expansion by flow cytometry. The patients, all of them, had severe acquired aplastic anemia. Germline V gene lookup returns CDR1 SGHNT and CDR2 YYREEE (reference sequence). The CDR3 has 12 residues. Trimming removed 0 bases from V and 7 bases from J, with 7 bases in between.

V gene TRBV5-4 combines with J gene TRBJ1-1; D is perhaps TRBD1 (5 bases). This TCR came from a human donor with aplastic anemia. The sample taken for sequencing was sorted CD4+, CD8+, or CD8+CD57+ T cells (not recorded which) from PBMCs. CDR3 protein: CASSLGGIEAFF. DNA of the CDR3: TGTGCCAGCAGCTTGGGGGGGATTGAAGCTTTCTTT.